This entry lists 27 T cell receptor beta chains sequenced from one sample in a study of T cell changes during pregnancy in multiple sclerosis. Sequencing used immunoSEQ multiplex PCR; TCRdb keeps in-frame clones, though not all of them. The table includes 42,000 or so clones, almost 95% detected once. The sample in question was CD8+ T cells from peripheral blood mononuclear cells, obtained in the third trimester of pregnancy. The receptors here all came from a female donor with multiple sclerosis, enrolled in a pregnancy study.

This rearrangement joins TRBV27 to TRBJ2-7; 9 bases fit TRBD1. V shed 10 bases, J shed 1 base, and the junction held 8 bases outside the gene matches. Germline V gene data show CDR1 as MNHEY and CDR2 as SMNVEV (reference sequence). The length of the CDR3 is 14 residues. CDR3 sequence reads: CATSGTGSSYEQYF. The CDR3 coding sequence is TGTGCCACCTCCGGGACAGGGTCTTCCTACGAGCAGTACTTC.

The rearrangement joins TRBV25-1 to TRBJ2-5; D is undetermined. Germline values: CDR1 MGHDK, CDR2 SYGVNS. The CDR3 length is 11 residues. The V end lost 1 base, the J end lost 7 bases, and 4 bases lay between the germline ends. The CDR3 loop is CASSESRTQYF. In DNA form, the CDR3 reads TGTGCCAGCAGTGAATCTAGGACCCAGTACTTC.

CDR3 residues: CASSDRSGLQKETQYF. In DNA, the CDR3 is TGCGCCAGCAGCGATCGTTCGGGACTCCAAAAAGAGACCCAGTACTTC. The chain uses TRBV10-1 and TRBJ2-5; possibly TRBD2 for D (6 bases). CDR1 is WNHNN, CDR2 SYGVQD, per germline (reference sequence). The CDR3 is made up of 16 amino acids. V was trimmed by 6 bases and J by 3 bases, leaving 20 bases between them.

The chain employs TRBV19 and TRBJ2-2; maybe TRBD2 (6 bases). This CDR3 spans 14 amino acids. Germline V lookup: CDR1 LNHDA, CDR2 SQIVND (reference sequence). V gave up 7 bases and J gave up 3 bases, with 12 bases separating them. Written as DNA, the CDR3 is TGTGCCAGTAAGGAGCGGGTCTACACCGGGGAGCTGTTTTTT. It specifies CASKERVYTGELFF.

This chain links TRBV6-1 with TRBJ2-1; no firm D call. Germline lookup yields CDR1 MNHNS and CDR2 SASEGT. This CDR3 contains 11 residues. Trimming stripped 0 bases from V and 11 bases from J, with 5 bases between. CDR3 in amino acids: CASSEALQQFF. The DNA for the CDR3 is TGTGCCAGCAGTGAAGCCCTACAGCAGTTCTTC.

The chain couples TRBV5-6 to TRBJ1-2; 9 nucleotides align to TRBD1. V trimming: 3 bases; J trimming: 3 bases; junction bases outside the gene matches: 3. The CDR3 sequence is 14 residues long. CDR1 SGHDT and CDR2 YYEEEE come from the germline V gene. The CDR3 DNA is TGTGCCAGCAGCTCCGGGACAGGGTACTATGGCTACACCTTC. It specifies CASSSGTGYYGYTF.

This chain links TRBV4-2 with TRBJ2-1; maybe TRBD2 (5 bases). The CDR3 has 14 residues. Germline CDR1 is LGHNA and CDR2 is YNFKEQ. V lost 2 bases and J lost 2, with 7 bases in between. CDR3 sequence: CASSQSGAYNEQFF. CDR3 DNA sequence: TGTGCCAGCAGCCAAAGCGGAGCCTACAATGAGCAGTTCTTC.

The chain combines TRBV28 with TRBJ1-1, with 9 bases that match TRBD1. Trimming at V came to 4 bases and at J to 5 bases, leaving 5 bases not matched to a gene. The CDR3 spans 14 residues. The germline CDR1 and CDR2 sequences are MDHEN and SYDVKM. The CDR3 region is CASSSDRGLTEAFF. The CDR3, as DNA: TGTGCCAGCAGTTCGGACAGGGGATTAACTGAAGCTTTCTTT.

V and J are TRBV13 and TRBJ2-3; D is uncertain. The CDR3 has 12 amino acids. Trimming removed 5 bases at V and 2 bases at J, with 5 bases between. CDR1 and CDR2 (germline): PRHDT, FYEKMQ (reference sequence). CDR3 residues: CASSIYTDTQYF. As DNA, the CDR3 is TGTGCCAGCAGCATTTACACAGATACGCAGTATTTT.

The genes are TRBV27 and TRBJ2-1; D is possibly TRBD2 (5 bases). V lost 3 bases, J lost 4 bases, and 10 bases lay in between. This CDR3 comprises 14 residues. Per the germline V gene, CDR1 is MNHEY and CDR2 is SMNVEV (reference sequence). The CDR3 DNA reads TGTGCCAGCAGTTTTCGAGCGGAGTACAATGAGCAGTTCTTC. Translated, it gives CASSFRAEYNEQFF.

In its sample, this clone was seen once. V and J are TRBV4-3 and TRBJ2-1; 8 positions agree with TRBD2. V shed 5 bases and J 3 bases; nucleotides not matched to a gene: 6. Germline V gives CDR1 LGHNA, CDR2 YSLEER. The CDR3 sequence is 15 residues long. The CDR3 coding sequence is TGCGCCAGCAGCGAAGGACTAGCTCACTACAATGAGCAGTTCTTC. This codes for CASSEGLAHYNEQFF.

This chain connects TRBV7-9 to TRBJ2-7; 9 nucleotides match TRBD1. Germline loops: CDR1 SEHNR, CDR2 FQNEAQ (reference sequence). Trimming cost V 5 bases and J 5 bases; bases outside gene matches: 4. CDR3 length equals 13 residues. CDR3 nucleotides: TGTGCCAGCAGCGTCAACAGGGGGCACGAGCAGTACTTC. Its protein product is CASSVNRGHEQYF.

V usage is TRBV18 and J usage is TRBJ2-4, with TRBD1 matching 9 bases. CDR3 length: 16 amino acids. Per the germline V gene, CDR1 is KGHSH and CDR2 is LQKENI. The V segment lost 3 bases and the J segment 3 bases; nucleotides outside the gene matches: 6. The CDR3 protein is CASSPLGQGDKNIQYF. In nucleotides, the CDR3 is TGTGCCAGCTCACCTCTGGGACAGGGAGACAAAAACATTCAGTACTTC.

The V gene is TRBV6-1, the J gene TRBJ2-7; 7 bases agree with TRBD1. The V gene's germline CDR1 is MNHNS and CDR2 SASEGT. V trimming: 6 bases; J trimming: 0 bases; junction bases outside the gene matches: 5. The CDR3 covers 14 residues. In DNA, the CDR3 is TGTGCCAGCAGCGACAGGGCCAGCTCCTACGAGCAGTACTTC. This gives the protein CASSDRASSYEQYF.

The chain is built from TRBV28 and TRBJ2-7; D may be TRBD2 (6 bases). Per germline, CDR1 MDHEN and CDR2 SYDVKM. This CDR3 spans 15 amino acids. The V end was cut by 5 bases, the J end by 0 bases, with 14 bases between. CDR3 sequence: CASSDPGLASYEQYF. CDR3 sequence (DNA): TGTGCCAGCAGTGACCCGGGACTCGCCTCCTACGAGCAGTACTTC.

The V call is TRBV19, the J call TRBJ1-2; 7 bases are shared with TRBD1. Germline CDR1 reads LNHDA; CDR2 reads SQIVND (reference sequence). The V and J ends lost 5 bases and 4 bases, in that order; junction bases with no gene match: 7. The CDR3 is made up of 14 amino acids. The CDR3 nucleotides read TGTGCCAGTAGTCCAACGACAGGGCCCTATGGCTACACCTTC. It encodes CASSPTTGPYGYTF.

This chain joins TRBV4-1 and TRBJ2-1, with 13 bases lining up with TRBD2. Germline V gene sequence: CDR1 MGHRA, CDR2 YSYEKL. This CDR3 has 15 amino acids. With 0 bases clipped from V and 7 bases from J, the junction kept 0 bases outside the gene matches. CDR3 DNA sequence: TGCGCCAGCAGCCAAGAGGGACTAGCGGGGAATGAGCAGTTCTTC. Translated: CASSQEGLAGNEQFF.

This chain links TRBV5-1 with TRBJ1-2; possible D gene TRBD1, 6 bases. V gave up 2 bases and J gave up 4 bases, with 15 bases separating them. The V gene's germline CDR1 is SGHRS and CDR2 YFSETQ. This CDR3 is built from 15 residues. The CDR3 region is CASSFKQGPLYGYTF. The CDR3 DNA reads as TGCGCCAGCAGCTTTAAACAGGGACCCCTCTATGGCTACACCTTC.

The rearrangement joins TRBV29-1 to TRBJ2-7; a weak D match, TRBD2 (6 bases). The CDR3 is made up of 13 amino acids. Germline V CDR1 and CDR2: SQVTM, ANQGSEA. The V end lost 3 bases, the J end lost 0 bases, and 9 bases lay between the germline ends. This chain's CDR3 is CSVDAGSSYEQYF. The CDR3 nucleotides are TGCAGCGTTGATGCGGGGAGCTCCTACGAGCAGTACTTC.

This sequence joins TRBV7-2 and TRBJ2-1; no firm D call. CDR1 is SGHTA, CDR2 FQGNSA, per germline. The CDR3 covers 16 residues. V was pared by 1 base and J by 5 bases, with 15 bases between. CDR3 sequence reads: CASSLVLGTYDNEQFF. The CDR3 DNA sequence: TGTGCCAGCAGCTTAGTTCTAGGAACCTACGACAATGAGCAGTTCTTC.

V usage is TRBV5-1 and J usage is TRBJ2-2, with a possible D match to TRBD2 (7 bases). From germline, CDR1 is SGHRS and CDR2 YFSETQ. The CDR3 covers 17 residues. V was pared by 2 bases and J by 9 bases, with 23 bases between. The CDR3 loop reads CASSLVPGGGGVRELFF. The CDR3 nucleotides are TGCGCCAGCAGCTTAGTTCCGGGGGGCGGTGGTGTCCGGGAGCTGTTTTTT. Filled out from reference TRBV5-1 and TRBJ2-2, the complete variable domain reads KAGVTQTPRYLIKTRGQQVTLSCSPISGHRSVSWYQQTPGQGLQFLFEYFSETQRNKGNFPGRFSGRQFSNSRSEMNVSTLELGDSALYLCASSLVPGGGGVRELFFGEGSRLTVL.

The chain recombines TRBV7-9 with TRBJ2-5; maybe TRBD2 (6 bases). The germline V gene has CDR1 SEHNR and CDR2 FQNEAQ (reference sequence). The CDR3 is 13 amino acids. Trimming took off 5 bases at V and 1 base at J, with 8 bases between the two ends. Here the CDR3 reads CASSTGLQETQYF. Written as DNA, the CDR3 is TGTGCCAGCAGCACGGGACTCCAAGAGACCCAGTACTTC.

This chain uses TRBV9 with TRBJ2-5; TRBD1 is a possible D gene (6 bases). This CDR3 contains 14 residues. The V end was cut by 1 base, the J end by 5 bases, with 12 bases between. Germline CDR1 and CDR2: SGDLS and YYNGEE. The CDR3 sequence: CASSVTGSAETQYF. The CDR3 bases are TGTGCCAGCAGCGTAACAGGGTCGGCGGAGACCCAGTACTTC.

The V and J genes are TRBV27 and TRBJ2-1, with D perhaps TRBD2 (6 bases). Germline values: CDR1 MNHEY, CDR2 SMNVEV (reference sequence). The CDR3 runs 16 residues. Trimming took 1 base from V and 3 from J, leaving 13 bases between them. CDR3 nucleotides: TGTGCCAGCAGTTTATACGGGGGTTTTAGCTACAATGAGCAGTTCTTC. Amino acid sequence: CASSLYGGFSYNEQFF.

This clone was picked up a small number of times. This chain uses TRBV27 with TRBJ2-7, with 9 bases that match TRBD1. Losses at the gene ends were 5 bases for V and 4 bases for J; bases not matched to a gene: 9. Germline loops: CDR1 MNHEY, CDR2 SMNVEV (reference sequence). The CDR3 extends over 15 amino acids. The CDR3 protein is CASSPAGTGLYEQYF. Written as DNA, the CDR3 is TGTGCCAGCAGTCCCGCCGGGACAGGGTTATACGAGCAGTACTTC.

The chain couples TRBV4-2 to TRBJ2-3, with TRBD1 identical over 10 bases. This CDR3 comprises 16 residues. Germline V gene sequence: CDR1 LGHNA, CDR2 YNFKEQ. The ends lost 1 base at V and 3 bases at J; junction bases unmatched: 4. CDR3 nucleotide sequence: TGTGCCAGCAGCCAAGGACAGGGGGCTTGGACAGATACGCAGTATTTT. This sequence encodes CASSQGQGAWTDTQYF.

The rearrangement uses TRBV6-4 and TRBJ1-5; D not resolved. There are 14 residues in the CDR3. The germline gives CDR1 MRHNA, CDR2 SNTAGT. The V and J ends lost 3 bases and 0 bases respectively, with 6 bases between them. CDR3 nucleotides: TGTGCCAGCAGTGAGGAGTATAGCAATCAGCCCCAGCATTTT. Its protein product is CASSEEYSNQPQHF.